One sample yielded the 28 T cell receptor beta chains listed below, sequenced in a study of T cell repertoires in cytomegalovirus infection. TCRdb passed the reads through MiXCR, listing each CDR3 protein once. The top ten clones hold around 20% of a sample with roughly 150,000 distinct CDR3 sequences, roughly 18% of them seen once. The sample consisted of CD8+ T cells from PBMCs. All receptors derive from a human donor in good health (CMV status not recorded). Some clones in this sample may be carry-over from other donors' samples.

V usage is TRBV4-1 and J usage is TRBJ2-1; 11 positions agree with TRBD1. Germline-derived CDR1 and CDR2 are MGHRA and YSYEKL. CDR3 length: 17 residues. The V and J ends lost 0 bases and 0 bases, in that order; junction bases with no gene match: 1. This CDR3 is CASSQDGTGGSYNEQFF. The CDR3 DNA is TGCGCCAGCAGCCAAGATGGGACAGGGGGCTCCTACAATGAGCAGTTCTTC.

The chain joins TRBV2 to TRBJ2-4; tentatively, D is TRBD1 (8 bases). This CDR3 contains 15 residues. V was clipped by 11 bases and J by 0 bases, with 17 bases between them. Germline lookup yields CDR1 SNHLY and CDR2 FYNNEI. The chain's CDR3 is CAGGGTGEAKNIQYF. The DNA for the CDR3 is TGTGCCGGGGGGGGGACAGGCGAAGCCAAAAACATTCAGTACTTC.

The chain couples TRBV29-1 to TRBJ2-3; D gene unclear. The germline gives CDR1 SQVTM, CDR2 ANQGSEA. The CDR3 extends over 18 amino acids. Deletions cut 6 bases from V and 0 bases from J, with 25 bases between. DNA for the CDR3: TGCAGCGTCCCCGGGCCGAGGCGCCTATTTTCTAGCACAGATACGCAGTATTTT. This translates into CSVPGPRRLFSSTDTQYF.

This sequence joins TRBV25-1 and TRBJ2-4, with 7 positions matching TRBD1. CDR3 length: 15 amino acids. Germline V gives CDR1 MGHDK, CDR2 SYGVNS. The V gene end was trimmed by 2 bases and the J gene end by 9 bases; junction bases not matched to a gene: 10. DNA of the CDR3: TGTGCCAGCAGTGAAGCTGAGACAGGGCATAGCATTCAGTACTTC. It encodes CASSEAETGHSIQYF.

The V gene is TRBV20-1, the J gene TRBJ2-7; 8 nucleotides align to TRBD2. This CDR3 is built from 14 residues. CDR1 and CDR2 from the germline V gene are DFQATT and SNEGSKA (reference sequence). After removal of 0 bases from V and 2 bases from J, the junction contained 3 bases not matched to a gene. CDR3 loop: CSARELAGTYEQYF. The DNA for the CDR3 is TGCAGTGCTAGAGAGTTAGCGGGGACCTACGAGCAGTACTTC.

The V and J genes are TRBV28 and TRBJ1-5, with TRBD1 matching over 9 bases. The germline V gene has CDR1 MDHEN and CDR2 SYDVKM. The CDR3 length is 15 residues. V lost 4 bases to trimming and J lost 4 bases; unmatched junction nucleotides: 5. In DNA form, the CDR3 reads TGTGCCAGCAGTTCGGGACAGGGTCTTAATCAGCCCCAGCATTTT. It codes for CASSSGQGLNQPQHF.

This sequence joins TRBV12-3 or TRBV12-4 and TRBJ2-1; 10 positions agree with TRBD2. This CDR3 is 14 amino acids long. V dropped 9 bases and J dropped 7; count of bases not matched to a gene: 9. The CDR3 DNA reads as TGTGCCAGTCAGCCTAGCGGGGGTGGGAATGAGCAGTTCTTC. Its translation is CASQPSGGGNEQFF.

This clonotype was picked up a small number of times. The CDR3 spells CASSFYNYEQYF. The CDR3 DNA reads TGTGCCAGCAGTTTCTACAACTACGAGCAGTACTTC. V gene TRBV28 combines with J gene TRBJ2-7; unclear D gene. Germline V lookup: CDR1 MDHEN, CDR2 SYDVKM. V lost 3 bases to trimming and J lost 3 bases, with 6 bases between them. This CDR3 is built from 12 residues.

This clonotype was counted between two and nine times. The rearrangement uses TRBV12-3 or TRBV12-4 and TRBJ2-7, with D maybe TRBD1 (6 bases). The V end lost 8 bases, the J end lost 6 bases, and 14 bases lay between the germline ends. The CDR3 contains 12 residues. The CDR3 sequence is CASGQGRREQYF. CDR3 coding DNA: TGTGCCAGCGGTCAGGGGCGTCGCGAGCAGTACTTC.

A few counts support this clonotype. The chain is built from TRBV20-1 and TRBJ1-5, with D perhaps matching TRBD1 (6 bases). Deletions cut 6 bases from V and 7 bases from J, with 16 bases between. This CDR3 region has 13 residues. Germline V gene sequence: CDR1 DFQATT, CDR2 SNEGSKA (reference sequence). The DNA of the CDR3 is TGCAGTGCCTTTGGAGGGGGGGGGCAGCCCCAGCATTTT. Amino acid sequence: CSAFGGGGQPQHF.

This clonotype was recorded a few times. The rearrangement uses TRBV9 and TRBJ2-2; weak D call: TRBD2 (6 bases). Germline loops: CDR1 SGDLS, CDR2 YYNGEE. V was clipped by 3 bases and J by 6 bases, with 21 bases between them. This CDR3 spans 17 amino acids. The DNA for the CDR3 is TGTGCCAGCAGCGAGATCCCGGGACTGCGAACGTCCGGGGAGCTGTTTTTT. Its protein is CASSEIPGLRTSGELFF.

This clonotype appeared a few times. This rearrangement joins TRBV7-2 to TRBJ2-7, with TRBD1 matching over 7 bases. Germline assignment: CDR1 SGHTA and CDR2 FQGNSA. Trimming cost V 5 bases and J 2 bases; bases outside gene matches: 9. The CDR3 has 15 residues. This CDR3 reads CASSPRGGQTYEQYF. The CDR3 DNA is TGTGCCAGCAGCCCCAGAGGGGGACAGACCTACGAGCAGTACTTC.

This clonotype came up a few times. The chain uses TRBV12-3 or TRBV12-4 and TRBJ2-1, with D possibly TRBD1 on 5 matching bases. Trimming pared 10 bases from V and 0 bases from J, leaving 16 bases between. This CDR3 comprises 15 residues. The CDR3 nucleotides read TGTGCCAACAGCCAAACAGGTAGCTCCTACAATGAGCAGTTCTTC. This translates into CANSQTGSSYNEQFF.

In this sample, this clonotype turned up once. This chain links TRBV2 with TRBJ2-1; D is perhaps TRBD2 (5 bases). In germline, CDR1 is SNHLY, CDR2 FYNNEI. CDR3 length equals 18 residues. V gave up 1 base and J gave up 7 bases, with 23 bases separating them. CDR3 nucleotides: TGTGCCAGCAGTGAAGAACCCTTCTGGCCCGGCGGGCTGAATGAGCAGTTCTTC. As protein: CASSEEPFWPGGLNEQFF. Together with reference TRBV2 and TRBJ2-1, the CDR3 gives the full variable domain: EPEVTQTPSHQVTQMGQEVILRCVPISNHLYFYWYRQILGQKVEFLVSFYNNEISEKSEIFDDQFSVERPDGSNFTLKIRSTKLEDSAMYFCASSEEPFWPGGLNEQFFGPGTRLTVL.

The chain recombines TRBV20-1 with TRBJ1-3; D is unresolved. The V gene's germline CDR1 is DFQATT and CDR2 SNEGSKA (reference sequence). The CDR3 is made up of 14 amino acids. Trimming cost V 1 base and J 3 bases, with 10 bases left between them. The CDR3 here is CSARVRGDGNTIYF. CDR3 bases: TGCAGTGCTAGAGTACGGGGAGATGGAAACACCATATATTTT.

The sample holds a few counts of this clonotype. This rearrangement joins TRBV10-3 to TRBJ1-5; D is ambiguous. V was pared by 11 bases and J by 3 bases, with 17 bases between. The CDR3 is 14 residues long. The germline V gene has CDR1 ENHRY and CDR2 SYGVKD. This chain's CDR3 is CAVKARGPNQPQHF. CDR3 DNA: TGTGCCGTCAAGGCACGGGGTCCCAATCAGCCCCAGCATTTT.

This clonotype appeared a few times. V gene TRBV11-3 combines with J gene TRBJ2-4; perhaps TRBD2 as D (7 bases). Trimming removed 1 base from V and 8 bases from J, with 15 bases in between. CDR3 length equals 15 residues. Germline assignment: CDR1 SGHNT and CDR2 YENEEA. CDR3 residues: CASSLGAGAGDIQYF. DNA for the CDR3: TGTGCCAGCAGCTTAGGTGCGGGGGCCGGGGACATTCAGTACTTC. Full variable domain (missing parts from reference TRBV11-3 and TRBJ2-4): EAGVVQSPRYKIIEKKQPVAFWCNPISGHNTLYWYLQNLGQGPELLIRYENEEAVDDSQLPKDRFSAERLKGVDSTLKIQPAELGDSAVYLCASSLGAGAGDIQYFGAGTRLSVL.

The V gene is TRBV7-2, the J gene TRBJ2-3; 8 bases match TRBD2. From germline, CDR1 is SGHTA and CDR2 FQGNSA. With V trimmed by 2 bases and J by 5 bases, 12 bases remained unmatched. This CDR3 spans 17 amino acids. CDR3 residues: CASSLTGGAPRGDTQYF. CDR3 bases: TGTGCCAGCAGCTTAACGGGGGGGGCACCTCGAGGAGATACGCAGTATTTT.

The sample holds a few counts of this clonotype. The chain combines TRBV19 with TRBJ1-1, with a weak D call TRBD1 (6 bases). The V gene's germline CDR1 is LNHDA and CDR2 SQIVND (reference sequence). The V and J ends lost 6 bases and 0 bases respectively, with 8 bases between them. There are 13 residues in the CDR3. The CDR3 DNA reads as TGTGCCAGTAGGGACAGCTTGAACACTGAAGCTTTCTTT. It yields the protein CASRDSLNTEAFF.

This clonotype has at least ten counts. This sequence joins TRBV11-2 and TRBJ2-4; 8 positions match TRBD2. Per germline, CDR1 SGHAT and CDR2 FQNNGV. This CDR3 comprises 19 residues. V shed 4 bases, J shed 0 bases, and the junction held 14 bases outside the gene matches. This CDR3 reads CASSSPRAGEREAKNIQYF. The CDR3 nucleotides are TGTGCCAGCAGCTCTCCGAGAGCGGGAGAACGTGAAGCCAAAAACATTCAGTACTTC.

There are many counts of this clonotype. This chain connects TRBV29-1 to TRBJ2-3; D not resolved. Deletions cut 1 base from V and 2 bases from J, with 13 bases between. The germline V gene has CDR1 SQVTM and CDR2 ANQGSEA. This CDR3 comprises 15 residues. CDR3 amino acids: CSVEGNWVPTDTQYF. The CDR3 DNA reads TGCAGCGTTGAAGGGAACTGGGTGCCCACAGATACGCAGTATTTT.

The rearrangement links TRBV6-1 to TRBJ1-2, with D unclear. Germline V CDR1 and CDR2: MNHNS, SASEGT. CDR3 length: 13 amino acids. Trimming cost V 7 bases and J 8 bases, with 17 bases left between them. CDR3 in amino acids: CASTEALGSGYTF. The CDR3 DNA sequence: TGTGCCAGCACCGAGGCTCTTGGGTCCGGCTACACCTTC.

This clonotype was picked up a small number of times. The chain combines TRBV4-2 with TRBJ2-4; D unclear. Germline values: CDR1 LGHNA, CDR2 YNFKEQ. Trimming cost V 0 bases and J 9 bases, with 6 bases left between them. The CDR3 length is 12 residues. The DNA for the CDR3 is TGTGCCAGCAGCCAAGATTTGAGCATTCAGTACTTC. This encodes CASSQDLSIQYF.

This clonotype came up many times. This chain connects TRBV7-2 to TRBJ2-5; D may be TRBD2 (5 bases). This CDR3 comprises 14 residues. Between the trimmed V and J ends, which lost 7 bases and 5 bases, there was a span of 17 bases. Germline loops: CDR1 SGHTA, CDR2 FQGNSA. The CDR3 DNA reads TGTGCCAGCATCCAGAGTGGCCGGGGTGAGACCCAGTACTTC. It yields the protein CASIQSGRGETQYF. Together with reference TRBV7-2 and TRBJ2-5, the CDR3 gives the full variable domain: GAGVSQSPSNKVTEKGKDVELRCDPISGHTALYWYRQSLGQGLEFLIYFQGNSAPDKSGLPSDRFSAERTGGSVSTLTIQRTQQEDSAVYLCASIQSGRGETQYFGPGTRLLVL.

This clonotype has just a few counts. The chain recombines TRBV11-2 with TRBJ2-2; TRBD2 is a possible D gene (6 bases). V was shortened by 4 bases and J by 3 bases, with 9 bases between the two germline ends. The CDR3 has 14 amino acids. In germline, CDR1 is SGHAT, CDR2 FQNNGV. The CDR3 DNA follows: TGTGCCAGCAGCTCCGGGACTTACACCGGGGAGCTGTTTTTT. Translating it yields CASSSGTYTGELFF. The variable domain in full, with the rest retrieved from reference TRBV11-2 and TRBJ2-2, is EAGVAQSPRYKIIEKRQSVAFWCNPISGHATLYWYQQILGQGPKLLIQFQNNGVVDDSQLPKDRFSAERLKGVDSTLKIQPAKLEDSAVYLCASSSGTYTGELFFGEGSRLTVL.

This chain connects TRBV18 to TRBJ2-1; no clear D. V lost 0 bases and J lost 8, with 5 bases in between. Germline CDR1 KGHSH, CDR2 LQKENI. This CDR3 region has 12 residues. As DNA, the CDR3 is TGTGCCAGCTCACCACCTGGGTATGAGCAGTTCTTC. Its protein product is CASSPPGYEQFF.

This clonotype came up once. The chain combines TRBV7-6 with TRBJ2-1; no reliable D call. The CDR3 covers 14 residues. The V end lost 5 bases, the J end lost 9 bases, and 17 bases lay between the germline ends. The germline gives CDR1 SGHVS, CDR2 FNYEAQ. The CDR3 spells CASSPPPTSVEQFF. CDR3 sequence (DNA): TGTGCCAGCAGCCCCCCCCCTACCTCTGTTGAGCAGTTCTTC.

This clonotype was picked up a small number of times. J is TRBJ2-7 and V is TRBV7-2; D not certain. The CDR3 has 15 amino acids. In germline, CDR1 is SGHTA, CDR2 FQGNSA. Between the trimmed V and J ends, which lost 3 bases and 1 base, there was a span of 13 bases. The CDR3 DNA is TGTGCCAGCAGCTTCGATTTCTCTTCTTCCTACGAGCAGTACTTC. Protein product: CASSFDFSSSYEQYF.